These 25 T cell receptor beta chains share one sample of origin, sequenced in a study of OX40 agonist ivuxolimab in advanced cancers. Sequenced by immunoSEQ multiplex PCR; TCRdb stores in-frame clones only, minus some. The profile shows 97,000 or so clones, around 87% of them singletons. This sample comprised CD4+ or CD8+ T cells sorted from blood, obtained in a trial of the OX40 agonist ivuxolimab. The receptors stem from an adult with an advanced solid tumor such as melanoma, head and neck, liver or kidney cancer.

The rearrangement uses TRBV11-2 and TRBJ2-2; a possible D gene is TRBD2 (7 bases). CDR3 length: 16 amino acids. V lost 2 bases, J lost 5 bases, and 15 bases lay in between. The germline CDR1 and CDR2 sequences are SGHAT and FQNNGV. In DNA form, the CDR3 reads TGTGCCAGCAGCTTAAGAGCGGGAAGGGGGACCGGGGAGCTGTTTTTT. Protein product: CASSLRAGRGTGELFF.

This chain uses TRBV4-1 with TRBJ2-1, with D tentatively TRBD1 (5 bases). V shed 0 bases and J shed 8 bases, with 20 bases lying between them. The CDR3 is 17 amino acids. Germline CDR1 reads MGHRA; CDR2 reads YSYEKL. The CDR3 loop reads CASSQEGAPPLTYEQFF. For the CDR3, the DNA is TGCGCCAGCAGCCAAGAAGGGGCGCCACCCTTGACCTATGAGCAGTTCTTC.

This clone appeared a single time. This chain uses TRBV6-1 with TRBJ1-6; no clear D gene. The CDR3 has 14 amino acids. Germline-derived CDR1 and CDR2 are MNHNS and SASEGT. The V and J ends lost 1 base and 10 bases respectively, with 11 bases between them. The chain's CDR3 is CASSEVGVRSPLHF. The CDR3 bases are TGTGCCAGCAGTGAAGTTGGGGTCAGATCACCCCTCCACTTT.

The chain carries TRBV2 and TRBJ2-1; D gene uncertain. Germline CDR1 reads SNHLY; CDR2 reads FYNNEI. Trimming took 5 bases from V and 0 from J, leaving 11 bases between them. The CDR3 extends over 15 amino acids. The CDR3 DNA follows: TGTGCCAGCAGTCCTTTTTCGAGCTCCTACAATGAGCAGTTCTTC. Translation: CASSPFSSSYNEQFF.

The chain employs TRBV5-1 and TRBJ2-2; 7 bases line up with TRBD1. This CDR3 comprises 18 residues. J gave up 0 bases and V 4 bases, and 12 bases lay outside the gene matches. Germline assignment: CDR1 SGHRS and CDR2 YFSETQ. Here the CDR3 reads CASSATWTGGPNTGELFF. CDR3 sequence (DNA): TGCGCCAGCAGCGCTACTTGGACAGGAGGACCGAACACCGGGGAGCTGTTTTTT.

The chain carries TRBV29-1 and TRBJ1-6; weak D call: TRBD1 (5 bases). V lost 4 bases and J 8 bases, leaving 12 bases between the germline ends. CDR3 length equals 13 residues. CDR1 SQVTM and CDR2 ANQGSEA come from the germline V gene. The DNA for the CDR3 is TGCAGCGTTGCGACAGTGGCGGATTCACCCCTCCACTTT. Translation: CSVATVADSPLHF.

J is TRBJ2-3 and V is TRBV27; 8 bases agree with TRBD1. Germline assignment: CDR1 MNHEY and CDR2 SMNVEV (reference sequence). V trimming: 2 bases; J trimming: 5 bases; junction bases outside the gene matches: 12. CDR3 length: 17 amino acids. Here the CDR3 DNA reads TGTGCCAGCAGTTTACCCGTCGGGACAGGAGCGGGAGATACGCAGTATTTT. Its protein product is CASSLPVGTGAGDTQYF.

The chain has TRBV9 and TRBJ2-2, with unresolved D. The CDR3 length is 13 residues. CDR1 is SGDLS, CDR2 YYNGEE, per germline. V was trimmed by 0 bases and J by 9 bases, leaving 9 bases between them. The DNA of the CDR3 is TGTGCCAGCAGCGTAGCCAACAGCCGGGAGCTGTTTTTT. Its protein product is CASSVANSRELFF.

The chain uses TRBV18 and TRBJ2-1, with D perhaps matching TRBD1 or TRBD2 (7 bases each). V shed 6 bases and J shed 5 bases, with 20 bases lying between them. Germline V gene data show CDR1 as KGHSH and CDR2 as LQKENI. The CDR3 is 16 residues long. The CDR3 sequence: CASSRRSGGVDNEQFF. DNA of the CDR3: TGTGCCAGCTCGCGCCGCTCAGGGGGGGTAGACAATGAGCAGTTCTTC.

The chain links TRBV5-6 to TRBJ2-5; 14 nucleotides line up with TRBD2. Germline CDR1 and CDR2: SGHDT and YYEEEE. The CDR3 has 16 residues. With V trimmed by 4 bases and J by 5 bases, 7 bases remained unmatched. The CDR3 sequence is CASSTTSGRAGETQYF. The DNA of the CDR3 is TGTGCCAGCAGCACGACTAGCGGGAGGGCCGGTGAGACCCAGTACTTC. Looking up the rest from reference TRBV5-6 and TRBJ2-5 gives the full variable domain: DAGVTQSPTHLIKTRGQQVTLRCSPKSGHDTVSWYQQALGQGPQFIFQYYEEEERQRGNFPDRFSGHQFPNYSSELNVNALLLGDSALYLCASSTTSGRAGETQYFGPGTRLLVL.

The chain couples TRBV5-4 to TRBJ1-2, with D possibly matching TRBD1 (5 bases). The CDR3 has 14 amino acids. Per germline, CDR1 SGHNT and CDR2 YYREEE (reference sequence). Trimming removed 0 bases from V and 3 bases from J, with 9 bases in between. The CDR3 DNA sequence: TGTGCCAGCAGCTTGGCAGGGAGAGACTATGGCTACACCTTC. It is translated as CASSLAGRDYGYTF.

The chain couples TRBV15 to TRBJ1-1; D gene unclear. Trimming shortened V by 0 bases and J by 7 bases, and 6 bases separated the two germline ends. Germline CDR1 is LNHNV and CDR2 is YYDKDF (reference sequence). This CDR3 has 12 residues. The CDR3 sequence: CATSRDKFEAFF. The CDR3 nucleotides are TGTGCCACCAGCAGAGATAAGTTTGAAGCTTTCTTT.

The rearrangement links TRBV2 to TRBJ1-2, with 10 bases matching TRBD1. V lost 10 bases and J lost 5; bases outside the gene matches: 10. Germline-derived CDR1 and CDR2 are SNHLY and FYNNEI. The CDR3 consists of 14 residues. The CDR3 nucleotides read TGTGCCACCAAAAGGGACAGGGGAGGGTATGGCTACACCTTC. Amino acids: CATKRDRGGYGYTF.

The chain links TRBV27 to TRBJ2-7; 7 bases agree with TRBD1. The germline CDR1 and CDR2 sequences are MNHEY and SMNVEV (reference sequence). The CDR3 is made up of 14 amino acids. The trim removed 7 bases at V and 0 bases at J, leaving 6 bases unmatched. For the CDR3, the DNA is TGTGCCAGCAAGGGGGCGAGTATCTCCTACGAGCAGTACTTC. As protein: CASKGASISYEQYF.

The gene calls are TRBV30 and TRBJ2-7; no reliable D call. Looked up from germline, CDR1 is GTSNPN and CDR2 is SVGIG (reference sequence). V was pared by 2 bases and J by 2 bases, with 4 bases between. The CDR3 loop spans 11 amino acids. CDR3 amino acids: CAWSHTYEQYF. The CDR3 bases are TGTGCCTGGAGTCATACCTACGAGCAGTACTTC.

The V call is TRBV6-5, the J call TRBJ2-7; TRBD1 might be the D (6 bases). V gave up 4 bases and J gave up 6 bases, with 19 bases separating them. This CDR3 is built from 15 residues. The germline gives CDR1 MNHEY, CDR2 SVGAGI. The CDR3 loop is CASSSAAQGIGEQYF. The CDR3 DNA sequence: TGTGCCAGCAGTTCAGCCGCCCAGGGGATAGGCGAGCAGTACTTC.

The V gene is TRBV5-1, the J gene TRBJ2-2; the D gene is possibly TRBD1 (6 bases). V was trimmed by 3 bases and J by 7 bases, leaving 13 bases between them. Germline V gene data show CDR1 as SGHRS and CDR2 as YFSETQ. This CDR3 contains 14 residues. CDR3 sequence: CASSSGWGHGELFF. The CDR3 nucleotides are TGCGCCAGCAGCTCCGGGTGGGGACACGGGGAGCTGTTTTTT.

This chain connects TRBV4-1 to TRBJ1-1, with D perhaps TRBD1 (6 bases). Germline V gives CDR1 MGHRA, CDR2 YSYEKL. The CDR3 is 15 residues long. The V and J ends lost 2 bases and 5 bases respectively, with 15 bases between them. CDR3 sequence: CASSQKGGVVTEAFF. DNA of the CDR3: TGCGCCAGCAGCCAAAAGGGGGGGGTGGTGACTGAAGCTTTCTTT.

This chain joins TRBV5-8 and TRBJ2-7, with no clear D. The V end lost 2 bases, the J end lost 5 bases, and 5 bases lay between the germline ends. This CDR3 is 11 amino acids long. Germline CDR1 reads SGHTS; CDR2 reads YDEGEE. The CDR3 sequence: CASSFRDEQYF. The CDR3 DNA reads TGTGCCAGCAGCTTTCGGGACGAGCAGTACTTC.

The J gene is TRBJ1-5, the V gene TRBV14; a possible D gene is TRBD1 (5 bases). The CDR3 spans 19 residues. CDR1 and CDR2 (germline): SGHDN, FVKESK. Trimming removed 0 bases from V and 5 bases from J, with 23 bases in between. The CDR3 DNA reads TGTGCCAGCAGCCAAGATCTCGCAAGGGGCGCCCAATGGGATCAGCCCCAGCATTTT. Protein product: CASSQDLARGAQWDQPQHF.

This rearrangement joins TRBV19 to TRBJ2-2; TRBD1 agrees at 10 bases. Germline CDR1 and CDR2: LNHDA and SQIVND (reference sequence). Trimming removed 7 bases from V and 5 bases from J; junction bases left unmatched: 4. The CDR3 has 14 residues. CDR3 protein: CASTDRGKTGELFF. DNA for the CDR3: TGTGCCAGTACGGACAGGGGGAAAACCGGGGAGCTGTTTTTT. The full variable domain, completed using reference TRBV19 and TRBJ2-2, is DGGITQSPKYLFRKEGQNVTLSCEQNLNHDAMYWYRQDPGQGLRLIYYSQIVNDFQKGDIAEGYSVSREKKESFPLTVTSAQKNPTAFYLCASTDRGKTGELFFGEGSRLTVL.

This clone was seen once. V gene TRBV5-1 combines with J gene TRBJ2-3; unclear D gene. The CDR3 spans 14 residues. Per germline, CDR1 SGHRS and CDR2 YFSETQ. The V gene lost 0 bases and the J gene lost 0 bases, with 5 bases spanning the gap. The DNA for the CDR3 is TGCGCCAGCAGCTTGGACTTCAGCACAGATACGCAGTATTTT. This gives the protein CASSLDFSTDTQYF.

This chain links TRBV5-4 with TRBJ1-5; D gene uncertain. V gave up 0 bases and J gave up 0 bases, with 4 bases separating them. The germline CDR1 and CDR2 sequences are SGHNT and YYREEE (reference sequence). The CDR3 runs to 14 residues. The CDR3 loop is CASSLDVSNQPQHF. The CDR3 DNA follows: TGTGCCAGCAGCTTGGACGTTAGCAATCAGCCCCAGCATTTT.

The gene calls are TRBV5-4 and TRBJ2-5, with TRBD1 matching over 9 bases. The germline CDR1 and CDR2 sequences are SGHNT and YYREEE (reference sequence). This CDR3 contains 18 residues. The V segment lost 6 bases and the J segment 4 bases; nucleotides outside the gene matches: 19. CDR3 nucleotides: TGTGCCAGCACCACGATAGGACAGGGGTCAGGGAGGAGAGAGACCCAGTACTTC. Amino acids: CASTTIGQGSGRRETQYF.

This chain links TRBV9 with TRBJ2-2; D not certain. Trimming took 4 bases from V and 0 from J, leaving 4 bases between them. There are 13 residues in the CDR3. Germline assignment: CDR1 SGDLS and CDR2 YYNGEE. The CDR3 DNA is TGTGCCAGCAGCCCCACGAACACCGGGGAGCTGTTTTTT. Translating it yields CASSPTNTGELFF.